These 8 T cell receptor beta chains share one sample of origin, sequenced in a study of T cell repertoires in cytomegalovirus infection. TCRdb used MiXCR to reprocess the reads, holding one entry per CDR3 protein. The data contain roughly 760,000 distinct CDR3 sequences, less than 40% of them singletons. The sequencing input was PBMCs. Receptors originate from a human donor in good health (CMV status not recorded). Some clones in this sample may be carry-over from other donors' samples.

The rearrangement joins TRBV14 to TRBJ2-7; no definite D call. CDR3 length: 17 residues. CDR1 is SGHDN and CDR2 is FVKESK in the germline V gene. V was clipped by 4 bases and J by 4 bases, with 23 bases between them. Here the CDR3 DNA reads TGTGCCAGCAGCCGGGTGATGTTCGGCCACGGAGAATACGAGCAGTACTTC. Its protein is CASSRVMFGHGEYEQYF. Complete variable domain (other parts from reference TRBV14 and TRBJ2-7): EAGVTQFPSHSVIEKGQTVTLRCDPISGHDNLYWYRRVMGKEIKFLLHFVKESKQDESGMPNNRFLAERTGGTYSTLKVQPAELEDSGVYFCASSRVMFGHGEYEQYFGPGTRLTVT.

This clonotype came up a few times. V usage is TRBV7-9 and J usage is TRBJ2-5; 7 positions match TRBD2. CDR1 SEHNR and CDR2 FQNEAQ come from the germline V gene (reference sequence). The CDR3 runs to 15 residues. V shed 4 bases, J shed 4 bases, and the junction held 9 bases outside the gene matches. Here the CDR3 DNA reads TGTGCCAGCAGCTGGACCGCGGGGGATGGAGAGACCCAGTACTTC. Translated: CASSWTAGDGETQYF. Complete variable domain (other parts from reference TRBV7-9 and TRBJ2-5): DTGVSQNPRHKITKRGQNVTFRCDPISEHNRLYWYRQTLGQGPEFLTYFQNEAQLEKSRLLSDRFSAERPKGSFSTLEIQRTEQGDSAMYLCASSWTAGDGETQYFGPGTRLLVL.

This clonotype was seen once. The chain combines TRBV7-2 with TRBJ2-1; 10 nucleotides match TRBD2. Germline CDR1 and CDR2: SGHTA and FQGNSA. V gave up 10 bases and J gave up 7 bases; unmatched junction bases: 7. This CDR3 contains 13 residues. DNA of the CDR3: TGTGCCAACACTCCGGGACTAGCGAATGAGCAGTTCTTC. Its protein product is CANTPGLANEQFF.

The genes are TRBV2 and TRBJ2-7; no clear D. This CDR3 spans 14 amino acids. CDR1 and CDR2 (germline): SNHLY, FYNNEI. V lost 0 bases and J lost 2, with 8 bases in between. Here the CDR3 DNA reads TGTGCCAGCAGTGAAGCAGTGATGGCCTACGAGCAGTACTTC. It encodes CASSEAVMAYEQYF.

This chain joins TRBV15 and TRBJ1-1; the match to TRBD1 covers 8 bases. The CDR3 has 15 amino acids. Unmatched junction bases numbered 4, after V lost 3 bases and J lost 1 base. Germline V gene sequence: CDR1 LNHNV, CDR2 YYDKDF (reference sequence). The CDR3 region has the DNA TGTGCCACCAGCAGGGGGACAGGCTGGAACACTGAAGCTTTCTTT. Translating it yields CATSRGTGWNTEAFF.

In this sample, this clonotype turned up a few times. The gene calls are TRBV12-3 or TRBV12-4 and TRBJ2-1; D call uncertain. V shed 3 bases and J shed 0 bases, with 12 bases lying between them. This CDR3 contains 16 residues. As DNA, the CDR3 is TGTGCCAGCAGTTTTTCTACAGTGGGCTCCTACAATGAGCAGTTCTTC. This encodes CASSFSTVGSYNEQFF.

V usage is TRBV12-3 or TRBV12-4 and J usage is TRBJ1-2, with a possible D match to TRBD1 (6 bases). This CDR3 has 15 amino acids. The V end lost 3 bases, the J end lost 4 bases, and 15 bases lay between the germline ends. DNA of the CDR3: TGTGCCAGCAGTTTTAACCCCAGGGGTGGCTATGGCTACACCTTC. Residues: CASSFNPRGGYGYTF.

The chain uses TRBV7-6 and TRBJ2-1; the match to TRBD2 covers 8 bases. The trim removed 5 bases at V and 15 bases at J, leaving 12 bases unmatched. Looked up from germline, CDR1 is SGHVS and CDR2 is FNYEAQ. This CDR3 comprises 13 residues. The chain's CDR3 is CASSPREGGPRFF. CDR3 nucleotide sequence: TGTGCCAGCAGCCCTCGGGAGGGGGGTCCTCGGTTCTTC. Full variable domain (rest looked up from reference TRBV7-6 and TRBJ2-1): GAGVSQSPRYKVTKRGQDVALRCDPISGHVSLYWYRQALGQGPEFLTYFNYEAQQDKSGLPNDRFSAERPEGSISTLTIQRTEQRDSAMYRCASSPREGGPRFFGPGTRLTVL.